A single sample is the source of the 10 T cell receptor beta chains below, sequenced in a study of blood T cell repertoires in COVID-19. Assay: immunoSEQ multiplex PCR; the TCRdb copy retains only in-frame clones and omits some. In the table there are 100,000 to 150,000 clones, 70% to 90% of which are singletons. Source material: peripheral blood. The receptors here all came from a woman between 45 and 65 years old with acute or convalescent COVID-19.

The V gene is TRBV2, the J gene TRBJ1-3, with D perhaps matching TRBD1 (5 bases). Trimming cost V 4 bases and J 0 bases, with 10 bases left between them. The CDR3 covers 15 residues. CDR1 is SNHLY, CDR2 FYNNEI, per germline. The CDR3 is CASSADSPSGNTIYF. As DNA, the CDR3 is TGTGCCAGCAGTGCCGACAGCCCCTCTGGAAACACCATATATTTT.

CDR3 sequence reads: CASSLGAQRQGLYEQYF. The CDR3 DNA reads as TGTGCCAGCAGTTTAGGGGCCCAAAGACAGGGGCTTTACGAGCAGTACTTC. J is TRBJ2-7 and V is TRBV28, with TRBD1 identical over 8 bases. With 2 bases clipped from V and 4 bases from J, the junction kept 13 bases outside the gene matches. This CDR3 region has 17 residues. In germline, CDR1 is MDHEN, CDR2 SYDVKM.

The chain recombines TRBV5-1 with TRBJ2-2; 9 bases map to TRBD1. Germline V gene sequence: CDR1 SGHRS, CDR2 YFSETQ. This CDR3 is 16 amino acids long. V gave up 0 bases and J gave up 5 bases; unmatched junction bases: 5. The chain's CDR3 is CASSLEGGQGTGELFF. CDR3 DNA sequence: TGCGCCAGCAGCTTGGAAGGGGGACAGGGAACCGGGGAGCTGTTTTTT.

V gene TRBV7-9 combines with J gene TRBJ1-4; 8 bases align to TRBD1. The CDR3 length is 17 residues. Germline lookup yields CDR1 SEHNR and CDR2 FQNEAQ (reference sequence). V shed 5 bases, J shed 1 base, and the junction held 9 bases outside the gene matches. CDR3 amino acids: CASSLGQGRGTNEKLFF. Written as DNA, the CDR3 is TGTGCCAGCAGCCTCGGACAGGGAAGAGGAACTAATGAAAAACTGTTTTTT.

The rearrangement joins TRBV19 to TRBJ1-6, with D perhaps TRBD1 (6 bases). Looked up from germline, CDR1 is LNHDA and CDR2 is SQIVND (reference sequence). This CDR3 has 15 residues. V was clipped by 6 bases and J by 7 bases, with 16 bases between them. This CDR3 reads CASSSGTRLNSPLHF. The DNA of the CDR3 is TGTGCCAGTAGCAGCGGGACACGATTAAATTCACCCCTCCACTTT.

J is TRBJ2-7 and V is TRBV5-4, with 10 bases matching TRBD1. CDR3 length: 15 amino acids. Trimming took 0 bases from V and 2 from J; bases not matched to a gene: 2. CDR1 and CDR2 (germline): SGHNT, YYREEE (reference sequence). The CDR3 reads CASSLVGTGAYEQYF. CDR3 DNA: TGTGCCAGCAGCTTGGTCGGGACAGGGGCCTACGAGCAGTACTTC. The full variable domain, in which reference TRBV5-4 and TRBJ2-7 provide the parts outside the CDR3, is ETGVTQSPTHLIKTRGQQVTLRCSSQSGHNTVSWYQQALGQGPQFIFQYYREEENGRGNFPPRFSGLQFPNYSSELNVNALELDDSALYLCASSLVGTGAYEQYFGPGTRLTVT.

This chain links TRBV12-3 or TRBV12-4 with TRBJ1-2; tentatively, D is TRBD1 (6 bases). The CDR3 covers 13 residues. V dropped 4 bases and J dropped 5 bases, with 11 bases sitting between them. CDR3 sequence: CASSSGTLYGYTF. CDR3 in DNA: TGTGCCAGCAGTTCTGGGACACTTTATGGCTACACCTTC.

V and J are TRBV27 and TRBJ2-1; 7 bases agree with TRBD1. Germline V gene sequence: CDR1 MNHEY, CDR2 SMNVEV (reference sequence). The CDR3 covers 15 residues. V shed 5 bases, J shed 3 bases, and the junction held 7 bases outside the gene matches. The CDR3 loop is CASSPARTGYNEQFF. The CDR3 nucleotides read TGTGCCAGCAGTCCCGCTAGGACAGGCTACAATGAGCAGTTCTTC.

The CDR3 reads CAWDTTNYGYTF. The CDR3 bases are TGTGCCTGGGACACCACTAACTATGGCTACACCTTC. V usage is TRBV30 and J usage is TRBJ1-2; D is ambiguous. CDR3 size: 12 residues. V dropped 5 bases and J dropped 0 bases, with 7 bases sitting between them. In germline, CDR1 is GTSNPN, CDR2 SVGIG (reference sequence). The full variable domain, its missing parts supplied by reference TRBV30 and TRBJ1-2, is SQTIHQWPATLVQPVGSPLSLECTVEGTSNPNLYWYRQAAGRGLQLLFYSVGIGQISSEVPQNLSASRPQDRQFILSSKKLLLSDSGFYLCAWDTTNYGYTFGSGTRLTVV.

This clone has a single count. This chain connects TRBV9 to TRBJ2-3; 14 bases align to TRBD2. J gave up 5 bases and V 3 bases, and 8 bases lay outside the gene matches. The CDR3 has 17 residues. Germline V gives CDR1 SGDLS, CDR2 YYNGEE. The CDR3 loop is CASSATSGRAGGDTQYF. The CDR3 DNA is TGTGCCAGCAGCGCGACTAGCGGGAGGGCCGGTGGAGATACGCAGTATTTT.